This T cell receptor (beta chain) was sequenced for a study of breast tumors, draining lymph nodes, adjacent tissues. This clonotype has just one count. A single record per CDR3 protein comes from TCRdb applying MiXCR to the multiplex PCR reads. The data hold about 32,000 distinct CDR3 sequences, with 35% to 40% observed a single time. The source of this sequence is a female donor with breast cancer. Some clones in this sample may be carry-over from other donors' samples. The sequencing sample was made of breast tumor tissue.

As DNA, the CDR3 is TGTGCCAGCAGTCCACCGGGACAGGGGGACAATCAGCCCCAGCATTTT. This gives the protein CASSPPGQGDNQPQHF. The chain links TRBV28 to TRBJ1-5; 11 positions agree with TRBD1. There are 16 residues in the CDR3. Germline CDR1 is MDHEN and CDR2 is SYDVKM. After removal of 5 bases from V and 3 bases from J, the junction contained 6 bases not matched to a gene.